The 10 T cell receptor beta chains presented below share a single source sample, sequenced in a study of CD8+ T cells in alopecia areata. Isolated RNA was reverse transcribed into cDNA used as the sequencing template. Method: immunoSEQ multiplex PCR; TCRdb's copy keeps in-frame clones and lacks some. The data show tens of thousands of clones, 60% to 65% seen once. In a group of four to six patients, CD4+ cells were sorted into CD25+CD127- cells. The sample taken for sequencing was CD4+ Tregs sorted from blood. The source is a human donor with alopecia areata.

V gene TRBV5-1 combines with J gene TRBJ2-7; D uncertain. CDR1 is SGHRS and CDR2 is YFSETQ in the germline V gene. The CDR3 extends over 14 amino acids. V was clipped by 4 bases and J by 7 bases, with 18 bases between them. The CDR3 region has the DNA TGCGCCAGCAGCGAAATGTACCCAAGCCGGGAGCAGTACTTC. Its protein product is CASSEMYPSREQYF.

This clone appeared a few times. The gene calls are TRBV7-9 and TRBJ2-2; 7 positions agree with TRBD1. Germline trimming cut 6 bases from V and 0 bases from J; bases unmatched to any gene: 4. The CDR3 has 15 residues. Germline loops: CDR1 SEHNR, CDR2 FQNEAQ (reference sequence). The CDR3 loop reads CASRPGTANTGELFF. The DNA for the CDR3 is TGTGCCAGCAGACCCGGGACAGCGAACACCGGGGAGCTGTTTTTT.

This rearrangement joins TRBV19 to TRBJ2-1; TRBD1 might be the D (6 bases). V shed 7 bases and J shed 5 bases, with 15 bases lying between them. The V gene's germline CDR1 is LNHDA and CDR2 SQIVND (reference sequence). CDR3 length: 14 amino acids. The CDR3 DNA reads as TGTGCCAGTACCCCGACGAGGACAGACAATGAGCAGTTCTTC. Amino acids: CASTPTRTDNEQFF.

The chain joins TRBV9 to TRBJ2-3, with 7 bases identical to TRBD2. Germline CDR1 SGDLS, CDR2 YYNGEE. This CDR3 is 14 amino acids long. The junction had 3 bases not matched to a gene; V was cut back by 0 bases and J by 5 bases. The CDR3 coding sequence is TGTGCCAGCAGCGTAGTGGGGGGGGAAGATACGCAGTATTTT. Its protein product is CASSVVGGEDTQYF.

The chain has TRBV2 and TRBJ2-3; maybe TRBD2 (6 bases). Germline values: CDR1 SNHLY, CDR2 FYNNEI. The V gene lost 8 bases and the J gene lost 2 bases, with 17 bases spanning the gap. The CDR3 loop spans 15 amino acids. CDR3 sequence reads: CASLPGTQITDTQYF. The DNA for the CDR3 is TGTGCCAGCCTCCCAGGGACTCAAATCACAGATACGCAGTATTTT.

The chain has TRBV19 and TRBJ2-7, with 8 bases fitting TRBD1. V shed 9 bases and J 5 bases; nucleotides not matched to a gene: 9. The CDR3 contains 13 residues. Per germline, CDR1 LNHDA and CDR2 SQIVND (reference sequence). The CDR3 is CASSTGTGDEQYF. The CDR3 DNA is TGTGCCAGCTCGACCGGGACAGGAGACGAGCAGTACTTC.

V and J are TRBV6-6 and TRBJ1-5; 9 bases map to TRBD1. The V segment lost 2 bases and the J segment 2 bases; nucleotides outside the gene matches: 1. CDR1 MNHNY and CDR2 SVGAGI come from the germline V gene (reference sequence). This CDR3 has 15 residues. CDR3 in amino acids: CASSYRTGGNQPQHF. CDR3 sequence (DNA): TGTGCCAGCAGTTACCGGACAGGGGGCAATCAGCCCCAGCATTTT.

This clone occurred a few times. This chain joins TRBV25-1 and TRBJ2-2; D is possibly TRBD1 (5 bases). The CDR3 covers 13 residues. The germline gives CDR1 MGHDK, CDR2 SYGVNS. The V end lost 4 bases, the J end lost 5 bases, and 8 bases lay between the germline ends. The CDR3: CASSVGVTGELFF. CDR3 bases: TGTGCCAGCAGTGTAGGGGTGACCGGGGAGCTGTTTTTT.

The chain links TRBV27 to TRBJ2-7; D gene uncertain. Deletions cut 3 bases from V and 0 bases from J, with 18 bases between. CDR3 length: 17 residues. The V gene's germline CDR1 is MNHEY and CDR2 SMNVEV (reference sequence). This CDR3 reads CASSFPRPRPSSYEQYF. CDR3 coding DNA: TGTGCCAGCAGTTTTCCGCGACCCAGGCCTAGCTCCTACGAGCAGTACTTC.

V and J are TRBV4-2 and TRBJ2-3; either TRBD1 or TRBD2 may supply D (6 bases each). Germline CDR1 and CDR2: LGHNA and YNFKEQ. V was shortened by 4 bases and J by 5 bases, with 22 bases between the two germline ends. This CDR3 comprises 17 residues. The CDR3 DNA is TGTGCCAGCAGCCCCCAGGTGGGGGGCCCGAAGGTAGATACGCAGTATTTT. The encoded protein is CASSPQVGGPKVDTQYF.